These T cell receptor beta chains were read from a single sample in a study of shared T cell receptors in the human thymus. The data were produced by immunoSEQ multiplex PCR, yet TCRdb's version contains in-frame clones alone and is incomplete. The sample has some 760,000 clones, roughly 85% seen once. The same sample was also used in a study of human thymus T cells.

Sequenced material: thymocytes. These TCRs come from a girl less than two years old with a congenital heart defect. Each CDR3 is given with its conserved first and last residue. A D gene is named only where the DNA matches it firmly. Clone size is stated in some rows and not others, as once, few, many or a class when expanded.

D gene	V gene	J gene	clone size	CDR3 DNA	CDR3 protein
-	TRBV28	TRBJ1-4	-	TGTGCCAGCAAGTCCCCAGGGGCTAATGAAAAACTGTTTTTT	CASKSPGANEKLFF
-	TRBV4-1	TRBJ1-5	few	TGCGCCAGCAGCCTCAAGACGACAGTTTATAGCAATCAGCCCCAGCATTTT	CASSLKTTVYSNQPQHF
-	TRBV14	TRBJ1-2	once	TGTGCCAGCAGCCAAGGGGGGATCAGGAGGGCAGTGAGTGGCTACACCTTC	CASSQGGIRRAVSGYTF
TRBD1	TRBV27	TRBJ1-2	once	TGTGCCAGCAGTTTGGGGACCGGGACAGGGCATGGCTACACCTTC	CASSLGTGTGHGYTF
-	TRBV6-5	TRBJ2-3	-	TGTGCCAGCAGTTATCGTCCGACTCCGGATACGCAGTATTTT	CASSYRPTPDTQYF
-	TRBV4-1	TRBJ1-2	-	TGCGCCAGCAGCCAAGACAGAAACTATGGCTACACCTTC	CASSQDRNYGYTF
-	TRBV27	TRBJ1-2	once	TGTGCCAGCAGTTTTCGGCCTCGGGGGGGCTATGGCTACACCTTC	CASSFRPRGGYGYTF
TRBD2	TRBV10-1	TRBJ2-4	-	TGCGCCAGCAGTGAGTCGGGACTAGCCAACATTCAGTACTTC	CASSESGLANIQYF
TRBD1	TRBV4-3	TRBJ1-5	-	TGCGCCAGCAGCCCTGATACAGGGGGGGAGAGCAATCAGCCCCAGCATTTT	CASSPDTGGESNQPQHF
TRBD1	TRBV19	TRBJ1-2	-	TGTGCCAGTATAGGAGGAAACCGGGACAGGGTCTATGGCTACACCTTC	CASIGGNRDRVYGYTF
-	TRBV28	TRBJ2-7	once	TGTGCCAGCAGTTTATTCCCCCCTGATAAGGACAACCTATGTAGCTCCTACGAGCAGTACTTC	CASSLFPPDKDNLCSSYEQYF
TRBD2	TRBV6-5	TRBJ2-3	-	TGTGCCAGCAGTTACAGAGCGGGGGTCACAGATACGCAGTATTTT	CASSYRAGVTDTQYF
TRBD1	TRBV5-1	TRBJ1-1	-	TGCGCCAGCAGCTTGGGCGCAGGGGGCGGCGTGAACACTGAAGCTTTCTTT	CASSLGAGGGVNTEAFF
TRBD1	TRBV7-2	TRBJ2-5	-	TGTGCCAGCAGCTTAGGGGCACAGGGGGATCGGGGAAATGGGACCCAGTACTTC	CASSLGAQGDRGNGTQYF
TRBD1	TRBV7-6	TRBJ1-4	-	TGTGCCAGCAGCCACGGGACAGGTTTTAATGAAAAACTGTTTTTT	CASSHGTGFNEKLFF
TRBD1	TRBV27	TRBJ2-7	-	TGTGCCAGCAGTTTATGGGACAGAATCGCGAAAGAGCAGTACTTC	CASSLWDRIAKEQYF
TRBD2	TRBV11-3	TRBJ2-1	-	TGTGCCAGCAGCCCGGAGGGCCTAGCGGGGGACTACAATGAGCAGTTCTTC	CASSPEGLAGDYNEQFF
TRBD1	TRBV5-4	TRBJ1-2	-	TGTGCCAGCAGCGTCGGGGACAGGGTTTCGCATGGCTACACCTTC	CASSVGDRVSHGYTF
-	TRBV19	TRBJ2-3	-	TGTGCCAGTAGTATAAACTTCCTAACAGGGCAAAAAGATACAGATACGCAGTATTTT	CASSINFLTGQKDTDTQYF
-	TRBV4-1	TRBJ1-2	-	TGCGCCAGCAGCCAAGTTCTTTTTCGAGCCTTCCTTGTCCCCTATGGCTACACCTTC	CASSQVLFRAFLVPYGYTF
-	TRBV30	TRBJ1-4	-	TGTGCCTGGAGTGAAAGGGGAAAATATGAAAAACTGTTTTTT	CAWSERGKYEKLFF
-	TRBV28	TRBJ2-1	-	TGTGCCAGCAGTTTAAGCGGAACGGACCCACGCAACTTCAATGAGCAGTTCTTC	CASSLSGTDPRNFNEQFF
-	TRBV7-6	TRBJ1-1	-	TGTGCCAGCAGTAAAAGAACGGAGGGGTTCGGACCTAGTAACACTGAAGCTTTCTTT	CASSKRTEGFGPSNTEAFF
-	TRBV30	TRBJ2-5	-	TGTGCCTGGAGTGGGAGAGGGGGGGGAGAAGAGACCCAGTACTTC	CAWSGRGGGEETQYF
TRBD1	TRBV11-2	TRBJ2-7	-	TGTGCCAGCAGCAACTACCGGGACAGGGGATGGGACGAGCAGTACTTC	CASSNYRDRGWDEQYF
TRBD1	TRBV6-1	TRBJ2-3	-	TGTGCCAGCAGTGACCAGCCACAGACAGGGGATACGCAGTATTTT	CASSDQPQTGDTQYF
-	TRBV19	TRBJ1-4	-	TGTGCCAGTAGTAATGTCAGGGAAAGTGAAAAACTGTTTTTT	CASSNVRESEKLFF
TRBD1	TRBV14	TRBJ2-2	-	TGTGCCAGCAGCCACCCCCAATGGAGGCAGGGGGCGAGTTTGAACACCGGGGAGCTGTTTTTT	CASSHPQWRQGASLNTGELFF
-	TRBV6-1	TRBJ2-7	-	TGTGCCGGGAGCCTTGGAGGCGGCTTGTACGAGCAGTACTTC	CAGSLGGGLYEQYF